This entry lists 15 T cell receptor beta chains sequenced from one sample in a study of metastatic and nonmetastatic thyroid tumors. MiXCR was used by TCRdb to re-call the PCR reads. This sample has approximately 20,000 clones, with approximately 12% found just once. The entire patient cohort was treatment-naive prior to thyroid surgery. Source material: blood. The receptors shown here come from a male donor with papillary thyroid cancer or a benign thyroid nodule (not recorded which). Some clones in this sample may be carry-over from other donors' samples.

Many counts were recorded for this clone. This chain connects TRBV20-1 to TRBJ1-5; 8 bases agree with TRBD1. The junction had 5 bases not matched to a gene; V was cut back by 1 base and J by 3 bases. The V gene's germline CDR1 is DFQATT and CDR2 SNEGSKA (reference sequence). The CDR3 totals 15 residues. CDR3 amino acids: CSARGQGRDNQPQHF. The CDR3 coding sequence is TGCAGTGCTAGAGGACAGGGGCGAGACAATCAGCCCCAGCATTTT.

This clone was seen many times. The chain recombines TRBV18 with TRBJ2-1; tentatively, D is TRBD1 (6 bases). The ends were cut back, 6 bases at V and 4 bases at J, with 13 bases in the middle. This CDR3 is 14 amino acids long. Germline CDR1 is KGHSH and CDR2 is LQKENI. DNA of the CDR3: TGTGCCAGCTCCCCCTCGACAGGTTACAATGAGCAGTTCTTC. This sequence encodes CASSPSTGYNEQFF. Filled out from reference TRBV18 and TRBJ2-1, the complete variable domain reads NAGVMQNPRHLVRRRGQEARLRCSPMKGHSHVYWYRQLPEEGLKFMVYLQKENIIDESGMPKERFSAEFPKEGPSILRIQQVVRGDSAAYFCASSPSTGYNEQFFGPGTRLTVL.

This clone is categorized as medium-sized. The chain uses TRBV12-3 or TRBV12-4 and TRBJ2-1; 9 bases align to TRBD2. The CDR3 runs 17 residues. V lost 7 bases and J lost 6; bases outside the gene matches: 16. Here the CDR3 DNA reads TGTGCCAGCATGTATCTGCACGGACTAGCGAGGGCCAATGAGCAGTTCTTC. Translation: CASMYLHGLARANEQFF.

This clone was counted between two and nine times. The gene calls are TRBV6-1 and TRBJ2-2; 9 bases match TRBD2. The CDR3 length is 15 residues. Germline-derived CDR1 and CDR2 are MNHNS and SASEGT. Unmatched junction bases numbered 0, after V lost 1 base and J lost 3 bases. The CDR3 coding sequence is TGTGCCAGCAGTGAAGGGACTAGCGACACCGGGGAGCTGTTTTTT. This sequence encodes CASSEGTSDTGELFF.

CDR3 coding DNA: TGTGCCAGCAGCTTAGATCCGCTAGCGGGAGCAAATGAGCAGTTCTTC. Its translation: CASSLDPLAGANEQFF. V is TRBV11-2 and J is TRBJ2-1, with 10 bases lining up with TRBD2. Germline V CDR1 and CDR2: SGHAT, FQNNGV. This CDR3 region has 16 residues. V was clipped by 0 bases and J by 7 bases; unmatched bases: 6.

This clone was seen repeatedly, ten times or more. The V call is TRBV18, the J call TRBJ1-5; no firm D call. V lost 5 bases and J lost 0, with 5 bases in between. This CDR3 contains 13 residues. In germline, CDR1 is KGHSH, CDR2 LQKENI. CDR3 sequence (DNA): TGTGCCAGCTCAGTCGCTAGCAATCAGCCCCAGCATTTT. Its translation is CASSVASNQPQHF.

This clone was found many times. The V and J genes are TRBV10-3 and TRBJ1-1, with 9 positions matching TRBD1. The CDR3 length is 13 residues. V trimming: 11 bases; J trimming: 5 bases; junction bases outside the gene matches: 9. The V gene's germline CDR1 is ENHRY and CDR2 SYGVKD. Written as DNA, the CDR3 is TGTGCCGTCAAACAGGGGGCTGAAACTGAAGCTTTCTTT. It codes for CAVKQGAETEAFF.

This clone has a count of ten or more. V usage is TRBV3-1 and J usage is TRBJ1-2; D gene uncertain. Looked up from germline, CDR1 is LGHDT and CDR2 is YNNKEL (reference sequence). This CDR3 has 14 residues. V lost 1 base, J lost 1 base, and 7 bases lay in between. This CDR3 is CASSQVAGNYGYTF. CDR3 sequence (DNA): TGTGCCAGCAGCCAAGTTGCAGGTAACTATGGCTACACCTTC.

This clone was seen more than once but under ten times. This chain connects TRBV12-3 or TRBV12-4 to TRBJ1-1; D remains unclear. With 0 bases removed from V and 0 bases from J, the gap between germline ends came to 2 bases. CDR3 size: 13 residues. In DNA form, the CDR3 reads TGTGCCAGCAGTTTAGCCCTGAACACTGAAGCTTTCTTT. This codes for CASSLALNTEAFF.

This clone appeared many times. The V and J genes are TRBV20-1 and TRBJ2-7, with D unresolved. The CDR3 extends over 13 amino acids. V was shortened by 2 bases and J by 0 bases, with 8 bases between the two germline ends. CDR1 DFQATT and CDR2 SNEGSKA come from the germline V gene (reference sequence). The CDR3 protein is CSARQPSSYEQYF. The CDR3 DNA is TGCAGTGCTAGACAACCTAGCTCCTACGAGCAGTACTTC.

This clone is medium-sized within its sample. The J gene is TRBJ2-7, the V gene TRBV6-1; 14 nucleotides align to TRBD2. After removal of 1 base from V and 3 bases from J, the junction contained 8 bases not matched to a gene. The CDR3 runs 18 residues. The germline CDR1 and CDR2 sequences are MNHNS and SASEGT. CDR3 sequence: CASSEVGLAGVPRYEQYF. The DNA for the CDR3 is TGTGCCAGCAGTGAAGTGGGACTAGCGGGGGTCCCCCGCTACGAGCAGTACTTC.

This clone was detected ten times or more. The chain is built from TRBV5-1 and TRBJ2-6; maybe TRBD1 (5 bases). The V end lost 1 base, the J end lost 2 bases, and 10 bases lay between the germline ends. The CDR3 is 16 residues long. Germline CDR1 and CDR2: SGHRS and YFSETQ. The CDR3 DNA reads TGCGCCAGCAGCTTGAATGCAGGGACTGGGGCCAACGTCCTGACTTTC. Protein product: CASSLNAGTGANVLTF.

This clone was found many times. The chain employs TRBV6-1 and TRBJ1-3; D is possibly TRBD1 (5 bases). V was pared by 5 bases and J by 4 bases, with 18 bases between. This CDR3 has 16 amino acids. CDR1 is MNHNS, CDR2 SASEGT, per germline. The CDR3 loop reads CASSPQTGGLGNTIYF. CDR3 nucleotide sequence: TGTGCCAGCAGTCCTCAAACGGGGGGGTTAGGAAACACCATATATTTT.

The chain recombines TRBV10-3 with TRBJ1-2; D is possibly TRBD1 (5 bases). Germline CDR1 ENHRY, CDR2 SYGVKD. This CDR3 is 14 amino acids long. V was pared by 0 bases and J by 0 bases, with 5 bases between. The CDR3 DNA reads TGTGCCATCAGTGAGTCGACAGCTAACTATGGCTACACCTTC. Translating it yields CAISESTANYGYTF.

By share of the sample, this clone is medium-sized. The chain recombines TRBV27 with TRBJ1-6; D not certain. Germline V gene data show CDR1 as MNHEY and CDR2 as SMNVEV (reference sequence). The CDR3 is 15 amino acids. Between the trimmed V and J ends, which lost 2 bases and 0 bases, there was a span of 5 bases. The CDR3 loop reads CASSLRSSYNSPLHF. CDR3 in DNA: TGTGCCAGCAGTTTAAGGAGCTCCTATAATTCACCCCTCCACTTT.